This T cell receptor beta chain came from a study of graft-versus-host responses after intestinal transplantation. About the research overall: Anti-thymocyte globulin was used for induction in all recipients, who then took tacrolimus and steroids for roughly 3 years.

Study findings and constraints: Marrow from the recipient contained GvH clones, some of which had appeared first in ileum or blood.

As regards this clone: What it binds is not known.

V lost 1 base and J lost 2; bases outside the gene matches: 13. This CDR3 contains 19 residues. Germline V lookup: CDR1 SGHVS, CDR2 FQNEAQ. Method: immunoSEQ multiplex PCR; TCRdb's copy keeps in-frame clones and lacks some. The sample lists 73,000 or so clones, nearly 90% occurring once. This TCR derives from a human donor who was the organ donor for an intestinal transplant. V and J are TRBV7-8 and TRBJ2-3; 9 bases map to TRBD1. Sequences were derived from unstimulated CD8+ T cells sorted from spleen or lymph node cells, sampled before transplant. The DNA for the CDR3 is TGTGCCAGCAGCTTAGTATTTGCGGGCCGGGACAGGGACACAGATACGCAGTATTTT. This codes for CASSLVFAGRDRDTDTQYF.